Listed below are T cell receptor beta chains from one sample, sequenced in a study of T cell responses to AZD1222 COVID-19 vaccine. Data came from immunoSEQ multiplex PCR; TCRdb stores just in-frame clones and leaves some out. The table includes approximately 140,000 clones, 93% detected once. This specimen was peripheral blood, taken on day 0 of AZD1222 vaccination. The origin of the receptors is an adult in good health. Each CDR3 is given with its conserved first and last residue. A D gene is named only where the DNA matches it firmly. A clone size is listed for some rows: how often the clone was seen (once, few, many), or a class if it is expanded.

cdr3_aa	cdr3_nt	j_call	d_call	clone_size	v_call
CASESYDRGELFF	TGTGCCAGCGAGAGTTATGACAGGGGTGAGCTGTTTTTT	TRBJ2-2	TRBD1	few	TRBV3-1/TRBV3-2
CASSDYEQYF	TGTGCCAGCAGTGATTACGAGCAGTACTTC	TRBJ2-7	.	once	TRBV6-1
CASSLGLLNLNSPLHF	TGTGCCAGCAGCTTAGGGCTCCTGAACCTTAATTCACCCCTCCACTTT	TRBJ1-6	.	.	TRBV7-2
CASSLAGTAGTEKLFF	TGTGCCAGCAGCTTAGCAGGGACAGCCGGGACGGAAAAACTGTTTTTT	TRBJ1-4	TRBD1	.	TRBV7-9
CASSPRGARIGANVLTF	TGTGCCAGCAGCCCTAGGGGGGCTCGTATAGGGGCCAACGTCCTGACTTTC	TRBJ2-6	.	.	TRBV3-1/TRBV3-2
CASSLLSSRYYGYEQYF	TGTGCCAGCAGTTTACTCTCCTCCCGGTACTACGGCTACGAGCAGTACTTC	TRBJ2-7	.	.	TRBV27
CASSVDGVVNIQYF	TGTGCCAGCAGCGTAGACGGCGTAGTAAACATTCAGTACTTC	TRBJ2-4	.	.	TRBV9
CASSPPSGEAYYEQYF	TGTGCCAGCAGTCCTCCCTCGGGCGAAGCCTACTACGAGCAGTACTTC	TRBJ2-7	.	.	TRBV2
CASSPGRQAYEQYF	TGTGCCAGCAGTCCGGGGCGGCAGGCCTACGAGCAGTACTTC	TRBJ2-7	.	.	TRBV11-2
CASSFGTGGMNEQFF	TGCGCCAGCAGCTTCGGGACAGGGGGGATGAATGAGCAGTTCTTC	TRBJ2-1	TRBD1	once	TRBV5-1
CASSLAGDRDFYEQFF	TGCGCCAGCAGCTTGGCCGGAGACAGGGATTTTTATGAGCAGTTCTTC	TRBJ2-1	TRBD1	.	TRBV5-1
CASSSTGGSPLHF	TGTGCCAGCAGCTCGACAGGGGGATCACCCCTCCACTTT	TRBJ1-6	TRBD1	.	TRBV7-2
CASSPNREHQPQHF	TGTGCCAGCAGCCCCAACCGGGAGCATCAGCCCCAGCATTTT	TRBJ1-5	.	.	TRBV6-5
CASRPTGSPEQYF	TGTGCCAGCAGGCCTACAGGGTCGCCCGAGCAGTACTTC	TRBJ2-7	.	.	TRBV6-5
CASSLGRGHGYTF	TGTGCCAGCAGTTTGGGCAGGGGCCATGGCTACACCTTC	TRBJ1-2	.	.	TRBV28
CSVVVGQGGEQYF	TGCAGCGTTGTGGTTGGGCAGGGGGGGGAGCAGTACTTC	TRBJ2-7	.	.	TRBV29-1
CASSLGDRMIIETQYF	TGTGCCAGCAGCCTGGGTGACAGGATGATTATTGAGACCCAGTACTTC	TRBJ2-5	.	.	TRBV5-8
CASSLDPTSGNTIYF	TGCGCCAGCAGCTTGGATCCGACCTCTGGAAACACCATATATTTT	TRBJ1-3	.	.	TRBV5-1
CASSHRGRTGELFF	TGTGCCAGCAGCCACAGGGGGCGCACCGGGGAGCTGTTTTTT	TRBJ2-2	TRBD1	.	TRBV11-2
CASSAPPSGTGTNEKLFF	TGTGCCAGCAGCGCTCCACCATCAGGGACCGGCACTAATGAAAAACTGTTTTTT	TRBJ1-4	.	.	TRBV5-5
CASSRASGGYNEQFF	TGCGCCAGCAGCAGAGCTAGCGGGGGCTACAATGAGCAGTTCTTC	TRBJ2-1	TRBD2	.	TRBV5-1
CTSSPPRLAGGSPYEQYF	TGCACCAGCAGCCCACCCCGACTAGCGGGAGGGTCCCCCTACGAGCAGTACTTC	TRBJ2-7	.	.	TRBV1
CASIGQGGDYGYTF	TGCGCCAGCATCGGACAGGGGGGGGACTATGGCTACACCTTC	TRBJ1-2	TRBD1	.	TRBV10-2
CASSLLSAWGYTF	TGTGCCAGCAGCTTACTGAGTGCTTGGGGCTACACCTTC	TRBJ1-2	.	.	TRBV7-2
CASSDEVHGYTF	TGTGCCAGCAGTGACGAGGTCCATGGCTACACCTTC	TRBJ1-2	.	.	TRBV6-1
CAISEEGQNTEAFF	TGTGCCATCAGTGAGGAGGGGCAGAACACTGAAGCTTTCTTT	TRBJ1-1	.	.	TRBV10-3
CASSEAHRPHGYTF	TGTGCCAGCAGTGAAGCGCACCGACCGCATGGCTACACCTTC	TRBJ1-2	.	.	TRBV2
CAISTGATEAFF	TGTGCCATCAGTACAGGGGCCACTGAAGCTTTCTTT	TRBJ1-1	TRBD1	once	TRBV10-3
CASSLGLQGSDYNEQFF	TGTGCTAGCAGCTTAGGCCTACAGGGGTCCGACTACAATGAGCAGTTCTTC	TRBJ2-1	TRBD1	once	TRBV7-7
CASSPRDRAHSPLHF	TGTGCCAGCAGCCCTCGGGACAGGGCCCATTCACCCCTCCACTTT	TRBJ1-6	TRBD1	.	TRBV3-1/TRBV3-2